This TCR beta chain was recorded in a study of cytomegalovirus exposure and HLA in healthy donors. The germline gives CDR1 LGHNA, CDR2 YNFKEQ. The J segment lost 5 bases and the V segment lost 1 base, leaving 2 bases of the junction unmatched. The CDR3 runs to 15 residues. The PCR contained 60 Vbeta and 13 Jbeta primers. Sequencing was performed with immunoSEQ multiplex PCR; in TCRdb, only in-frame clones are kept and a portion is missing. The table has around 78,000 clones, approximately 77% seen once. This TCR was sampled from a woman aged 40 to 49 in good health and CMV-seropositive. Sequencing was carried out using PBMCs. The chain recombines TRBV4-2 with TRBJ2-1; 10 nucleotides match TRBD1. The CDR3 nucleotides read TGTGCCAGCAGCCAAGGGGACAGGGGTGACAATGAGCAGTTCTTC. It encodes CASSQGDRGDNEQFF.